A selection of T cell receptor beta chains follows, all from one sample in a study of blood T cell repertoires in COVID-19. Assay: immunoSEQ multiplex PCR; the TCRdb copy retains only in-frame clones and omits some. The sample yields roughly 440,000 clones, more than 70% seen once. Sequencing was done on a sample of peripheral blood. The receptors were sampled from a woman aged 50 to 65 with COVID-19, enrolled during active disease. Each CDR3 is given with its conserved first and last residue.

CDR3aa	v_gene	j_gene
CASSLQGNKNTEAFF	TRBV5-1	TRBJ1-1
CASLDGQGGFPAFF	TRBV6-6	TRBJ1-1
CASNDPPAGIFRSSYNSPLHF	TRBV21-1	TRBJ1-6
CASSIQGEKYNEQFF	TRBV11-2	TRBJ2-1
CASSLVYRGRGETQYF	TRBV7-2	TRBJ2-5
CASSQELRLSTDTQYF	TRBV3-1/TRBV3-2	TRBJ2-3
CASYRTGGNQPQHF	TRBV19	TRBJ1-5
CASSRRTGGDGSPLHF	TRBV5-1	TRBJ1-6
CASSMGQGIGVGTEAFF	TRBV9	TRBJ1-1
CASSIAPGGNYGYTF	TRBV19	TRBJ1-2
CASSVAGEPTQPQHF	TRBV9	TRBJ1-5